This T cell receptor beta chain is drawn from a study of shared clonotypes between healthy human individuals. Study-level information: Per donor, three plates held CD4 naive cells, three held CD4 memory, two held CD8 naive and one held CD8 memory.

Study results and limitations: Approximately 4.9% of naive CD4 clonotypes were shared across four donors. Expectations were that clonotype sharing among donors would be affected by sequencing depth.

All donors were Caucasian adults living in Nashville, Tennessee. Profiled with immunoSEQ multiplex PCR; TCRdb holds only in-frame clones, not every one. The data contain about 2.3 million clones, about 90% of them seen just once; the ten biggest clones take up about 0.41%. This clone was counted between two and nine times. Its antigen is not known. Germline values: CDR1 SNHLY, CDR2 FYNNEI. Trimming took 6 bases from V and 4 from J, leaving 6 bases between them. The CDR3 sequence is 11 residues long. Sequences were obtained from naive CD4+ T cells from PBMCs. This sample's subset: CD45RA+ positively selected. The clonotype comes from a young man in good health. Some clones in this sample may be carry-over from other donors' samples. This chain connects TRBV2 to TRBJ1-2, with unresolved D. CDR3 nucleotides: TGTGCCAGCAGCCCGATCTATGGCTACACCTTC. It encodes CASSPIYGYTF.